This T cell receptor beta chain appears in the sequencing data of a study of blood T cell repertoires in COVID-19. For the study at large: PBMCs, B-cell-depleted T cells, or T cells provided the cDNA or gDNA that made up the material.

As originally analysed: Amplification from reference gene primers served as the basis for estimated nucleated cell counts. The assay was immunoSEQ multiplex PCR, and TCRdb's table has in-frame clones only and misses some. Clonal size and the V and J genes are those of that table, whereas D and trimming came from the DNA. The sample lists 270,000 or so clones; about 88% were seen once. The TCR sequence derives from a woman between 40 and 50 years old who had recovered from COVID-19. The sample taken for sequencing was peripheral blood.

The CDR3 is CASSRTGTGTWNTEAFF. The CDR3 nucleotides are TGCGCCAGCAGCCGCACCGGGACAGGTACTTGGAACACTGAAGCTTTCTTT. This rearrangement joins TRBV5-1 to TRBJ1-1; TRBD1 agrees at 8 bases. Looked up from germline, CDR1 is SGHRS and CDR2 is YFSETQ. This CDR3 contains 17 residues. J was trimmed by 1 base and V by 4 bases; bases with no gene match: 12.